Listed below are T cell receptor beta chains from one sample, sequenced in a study of cytomegalovirus exposure and HLA in healthy donors. Measured with immunoSEQ multiplex PCR; TCRdb has only the in-frame clones, and not every one. The sample has 210,000 or so clones, approximately 87% seen once. The sequencing input was PBMCs. The receptors stem from a man aged 25-45 years in good health and CMV-seronegative. The CDR3 runs from the conserved cysteine through the conserved F or W. The D gene is left open where the match is weak. Clone size appears in some rows only: once, few, many, or a class for an expanded clone.

DNA: TGCGCCAGCAGCTTGAGGTTCGCAGGCGTAGATGAAAAACTGTTTTTT
CDR3: CASSLRFAGVDEKLFF
V: TRBV5-1
length: 16
D: -
size: -
J: TRBJ1-4

DNA: TGTGCCACCATGTCCGTCGGGGCTGAAGCTTTCTTT
CDR3: CATMSVGAEAFF
V: TRBV28
length: 12
D: -
size: -
J: TRBJ1-1

DNA: TGTGCTAGTGGTACTACCCGGACAGGGGACTACGAGCAGTACTTC
CDR3: CASGTTRTGDYEQYF
V: TRBV12-5
length: 15
D: TRBD1
size: -
J: TRBJ2-7

DNA: TGTGCCAGCGGGGGCCAGCACCTTTATGGCTACACCTTC
CDR3: CASGGQHLYGYTF
V: TRBV6-1
length: 13
D: -
size: -
J: TRBJ1-2

DNA: TGTGCCAGTAGTATGGGAGGGGGGATCGAGCAGTACTTC
CDR3: CASSMGGGIEQYF
V: TRBV19
length: 13
D: -
size: -
J: TRBJ2-7

DNA: TGTGCCAGCCGCGGCCTAGACGAGTACCAAGAGACCCAGTACTTC
CDR3: CASRGLDEYQETQYF
V: TRBV2
length: 15
D: -
size: -
J: TRBJ2-5

DNA: TGTGCCAGCACCAATTTGACAGGGAGAAAATCACCCCTCCACTTT
CDR3: CASTNLTGRKSPLHF
V: TRBV6-1
length: 15
D: TRBD1
size: -
J: TRBJ1-6

DNA: TGCAGCGACCGGGACATAAACTATGGCTACACCTTC
CDR3: CSDRDINYGYTF
V: TRBV29-1
length: 12
D: -
size: -
J: TRBJ1-2

DNA: TGTGCCAGCAGCTTGGCTAGACAGGGACCGACCCGCGAGCAGTACTTC
CDR3: CASSLARQGPTREQYF
V: TRBV5-6
length: 16
D: TRBD1
size: -
J: TRBJ2-7

DNA: TGCGCCAGCAGACCTATAGACAGAGACTCTGGAAACACCATATATTTT
CDR3: CASRPIDRDSGNTIYF
V: TRBV5-1
length: 16
D: -
size: once
J: TRBJ1-3

DNA: TGTGCCAGCGGGGGGTTTAAGCAGTACTTC
CDR3: CASGGFKQYF
V: TRBV28
length: 10
D: -
size: few
J: TRBJ2-4

DNA: TGTGCCAGCGCGGCGGGGGGCTCCTACAATGAGCAGTTCTTC
CDR3: CASAAGGSYNEQFF
V: TRBV6-5
length: 14
D: TRBD2
size: -
J: TRBJ2-1

DNA: TGTGCCAGTACCCGGGGGGACGCGAGAGGAGATACGCAGTATTTT
CDR3: CASTRGDARGDTQYF
V: TRBV28
length: 15
D: TRBD2
size: -
J: TRBJ2-3

DNA: TGTGCCAGCAGTCCAACACCAGATACGCAGTATTTT
CDR3: CASSPTPDTQYF
V: TRBV28
length: 12
D: -
size: -
J: TRBJ2-3

DNA: TGTGCCAGCTCACCAGGACAGGGGCGGTTGGCCAAAAACATTCAGTACTTC
CDR3: CASSPGQGRLAKNIQYF
V: TRBV18
length: 17
D: TRBD1
size: once
J: TRBJ2-4

DNA: TGCGCCAGCAGCCAAATCCGGGACAGGGGTTCTAATGAAAAACTGTTTTTT
CDR3: CASSQIRDRGSNEKLFF
V: TRBV4-1
length: 17
D: TRBD1
size: -
J: TRBJ1-4

DNA: TGTGCCAGCAGCACAGGGGGCTTAGGACATAATTCACCCCTCCACTTT
CDR3: CASSTGGLGHNSPLHF
V: TRBV11-2
length: 16
D: TRBD1
size: -
J: TRBJ1-6

DNA: TGTGCCAGCCAGGCGGGGGCCCTCAACACTGAAGCTTTCTTT
CDR3: CASQAGALNTEAFF
V: TRBV28
length: 14
D: -
size: -
J: TRBJ1-1

DNA: TGTGCCAGCAGCCGTAGGAGGGGTAACACTGAAGCTTTCTTT
CDR3: CASSRRRGNTEAFF
V: TRBV14
length: 14
D: -
size: -
J: TRBJ1-1

DNA: TGTGCCAGTAGTATAATCGGGATAACAGATACGCAGTATTTT
CDR3: CASSIIGITDTQYF
V: TRBV19
length: 14
D: -
size: once
J: TRBJ2-3

DNA: TGTGCCAGCAGTACCGGGACTATGAACACTGAAGCTTTCTTT
CDR3: CASSTGTMNTEAFF
V: TRBV28
length: 14
D: -
size: -
J: TRBJ1-1

DNA: TGTGCCAGTAGTCCCGCGAGAGGAGATGGCTATGGCTACACCTTC
CDR3: CASSPARGDGYGYTF
V: TRBV19
length: 15
D: -
size: -
J: TRBJ1-2

DNA: TGTGCCAGTCAGGGGGCTATGAACACTGAAGCTTTCTTT
CDR3: CASQGAMNTEAFF
V: TRBV5-4
length: 13
D: TRBD1
size: -
J: TRBJ1-1

DNA: TGTGCCAGTAGTATAGGTAGAGAAGCTTTCTTT
CDR3: CASSIGREAFF
V: TRBV19
length: 11
D: -
size: -
J: TRBJ1-1

DNA: TGTGCCACCAGCAGGGGGGGTAGCGGGGCAAGCTCCTACAATGAGCAGTTCTTC
CDR3: CATSRGGSGASSYNEQFF
V: TRBV15
length: 18
D: TRBD2
size: -
J: TRBJ2-1

DNA: TGCGCCAGCAGCTTTATTAGAGATACGCAGTATTTT
CDR3: CASSFIRDTQYF
V: TRBV4-1
length: 12
D: -
size: -
J: TRBJ2-3

DNA: TGTGCCAGCAGCTTGACAGGGGTCGACTACGAGCAGTACTTC
CDR3: CASSLTGVDYEQYF
V: TRBV7-2
length: 14
D: TRBD1
size: -
J: TRBJ2-7

DNA: TGTGCCAGCAGCATCGGGACTAGCGGGCAGGCCCAGTACTTC
CDR3: CASSIGTSGQAQYF
V: TRBV13
length: 14
D: TRBD2
size: -
J: TRBJ2-5

DNA: TGCAGCGTGGGACAGGGGGGTTCCTACGAGCAGTACTTC
CDR3: CSVGQGGSYEQYF
V: TRBV29-1
length: 13
D: TRBD1
size: -
J: TRBJ2-7

DNA: TGTGCCTGGAGTCCCCTCGGACAGGGGTCTGGTTTCTTGGTCACAGATACGCAGTATTTT
CDR3: CAWSPLGQGSGFLVTDTQYF
V: TRBV30
length: 20
D: TRBD1
size: -
J: TRBJ2-3

DNA: TGCAGCGCTGAGGCGGGGTTGAGCACAGATACGCAGTATTTT
CDR3: CSAEAGLSTDTQYF
V: TRBV29-1
length: 14
D: -
size: -
J: TRBJ2-3

DNA: TGTGCCAGCTCAACAGGACGGCCCTACAATGAGCAGTTCTTC
CDR3: CASSTGRPYNEQFF
V: TRBV18
length: 14
D: -
size: -
J: TRBJ2-1

DNA: TGTGCTAGTGGTTTGGGCACCGGGACAGGGGATATTTCTGAAGCTTTCTTT
CDR3: CASGLGTGTGDISEAFF
V: TRBV12-5
length: 17
D: TRBD1
size: -
J: TRBJ1-1

DNA: TGCGCCAGCAGCCCTTTTAGCGGGGGGGCCAGTGGAGATACGCAGTATTTT
CDR3: CASSPFSGGASGDTQYF
V: TRBV4-3
length: 17
D: TRBD2
size: -
J: TRBJ2-3

DNA: TGCGCCAGCAAGGATAACAACTACGAGCAGTACTTC
CDR3: CASKDNNYEQYF
V: TRBV10-2
length: 12
D: -
size: once
J: TRBJ2-7

DNA: TGTGCCAGTAGTATTATGCGGGGGGAGACCCAGTACTTC
CDR3: CASSIMRGETQYF
V: TRBV19
length: 13
D: TRBD2
size: -
J: TRBJ2-5

DNA: TGCGCCAGCAGCTCTTCTCCGGGGACAGGGTTAGGTGAGCAGTTCTTC
CDR3: CASSSSPGTGLGEQFF
V: TRBV5-1
length: 16
D: TRBD1
size: -
J: TRBJ2-1

DNA: TGTGCCAGCAGCTCCCGGGTTTCTAATGAAAAACTGTTTTTT
CDR3: CASSSRVSNEKLFF
V: TRBV11-2
length: 14
D: -
size: -
J: TRBJ1-4

DNA: TGTGCCAGCAGCCCAATTGGAGGGACGAACACCGGGGAGCTGTTTTTT
CDR3: CASSPIGGTNTGELFF
V: TRBV11-3
length: 16
D: -
size: -
J: TRBJ2-2

DNA: TGTGCCAGCAGCGCATCGTGGAGAGAAGCTTTCTTT
CDR3: CASSASWREAFF
V: TRBV6-1
length: 12
D: -
size: once
J: TRBJ1-1

DNA: TGTGCCAGCAGTGAGGACAGGGCACTGGAGACCCAGTACTTC
CDR3: CASSEDRALETQYF
V: TRBV2
length: 14
D: TRBD1
size: -
J: TRBJ2-5

DNA: TGTGCCAGCAGCTCGGGACAGGGGTCGAATCAGCCCCAGCATTTT
CDR3: CASSSGQGSNQPQHF
V: TRBV7-9
length: 15
D: TRBD1
size: -
J: TRBJ1-5

DNA: TGCGCCAGCAGTTCTCTAGCGGAGCAGTTCTTC
CDR3: CASSSLAEQFF
V: TRBV5-1
length: 11
D: -
size: -
J: TRBJ2-1

DNA: TGCGCCAGCGGCCAGGGCGCGAACACCGGGGAGCTGTTTTTT
CDR3: CASGQGANTGELFF
V: TRBV5-1
length: 14
D: -
size: -
J: TRBJ2-2

DNA: TGTGCCAGCTCAACCGGGACAGGGGCCTACGAGCAGTACTTC
CDR3: CASSTGTGAYEQYF
V: TRBV18
length: 14
D: TRBD1
size: -
J: TRBJ2-7

DNA: TGCGCCAGCAGCCACTACTCGGCGAGGCGGTCGGGCTATGGCTACACCTTC
CDR3: CASSHYSARRSGYGYTF
V: TRBV4-1
length: 17
D: -
size: -
J: TRBJ1-2

DNA: TGTGCCAGTAGTACCTGGACAGATCGGCTGCCCCAGCATTTT
CDR3: CASSTWTDRLPQHF
V: TRBV19
length: 14
D: -
size: -
J: TRBJ1-5

DNA: TGTGCCAGCAAGGACAGGGAACCCCTCCACTTT
CDR3: CASKDREPLHF
V: TRBV28
length: 11
D: TRBD1
size: -
J: TRBJ1-6

DNA: TGTGCCAGCAGCCACGCGGAGACAGCAACTATTTATGGCTACACCTTC
CDR3: CASSHAETATIYGYTF
V: TRBV7-9
length: 16
D: -
size: once
J: TRBJ1-2

DNA: TGTGCCAGACGTGGCTGGAGCACCGAGCAGTACTTC
CDR3: CARRGWSTEQYF
V: TRBV27
length: 12
D: -
size: -
J: TRBJ2-7

DNA: TGTGCCAGTAGTACTTGGACAGCTTCCACCGGGGAGCTGTTTTTT
CDR3: CASSTWTASTGELFF
V: TRBV19
length: 15
D: -
size: -
J: TRBJ2-2

DNA: TGCGCCAGCAGCTTGCTGACTAGCGGGGGGTTAAGCTCCTACGAGCAGTACTTC
CDR3: CASSLLTSGGLSSYEQYF
V: TRBV5-1
length: 18
D: TRBD2
size: -
J: TRBJ2-7

DNA: TGTGCCAGCAGTGCGACCTACGAGCAGTACTTC
CDR3: CASSATYEQYF
V: TRBV28
length: 11
D: -
size: -
J: TRBJ2-7

DNA: TGTGCCAGCAGCTTAGGTTATGGCACAGATACGCAGTATTTT
CDR3: CASSLGYGTDTQYF
V: TRBV13
length: 14
D: -
size: -
J: TRBJ2-3